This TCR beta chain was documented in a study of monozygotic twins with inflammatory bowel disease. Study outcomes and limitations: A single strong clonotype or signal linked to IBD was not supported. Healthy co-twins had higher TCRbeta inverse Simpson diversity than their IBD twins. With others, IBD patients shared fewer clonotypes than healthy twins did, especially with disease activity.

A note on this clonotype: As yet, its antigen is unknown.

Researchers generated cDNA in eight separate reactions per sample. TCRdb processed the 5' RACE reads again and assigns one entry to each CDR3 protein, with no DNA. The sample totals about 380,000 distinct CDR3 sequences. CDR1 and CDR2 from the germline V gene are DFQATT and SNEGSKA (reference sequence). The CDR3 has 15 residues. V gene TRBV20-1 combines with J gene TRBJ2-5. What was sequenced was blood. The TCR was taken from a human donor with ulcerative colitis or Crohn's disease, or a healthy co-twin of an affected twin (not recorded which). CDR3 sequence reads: CSARSVWGDQETQYF.